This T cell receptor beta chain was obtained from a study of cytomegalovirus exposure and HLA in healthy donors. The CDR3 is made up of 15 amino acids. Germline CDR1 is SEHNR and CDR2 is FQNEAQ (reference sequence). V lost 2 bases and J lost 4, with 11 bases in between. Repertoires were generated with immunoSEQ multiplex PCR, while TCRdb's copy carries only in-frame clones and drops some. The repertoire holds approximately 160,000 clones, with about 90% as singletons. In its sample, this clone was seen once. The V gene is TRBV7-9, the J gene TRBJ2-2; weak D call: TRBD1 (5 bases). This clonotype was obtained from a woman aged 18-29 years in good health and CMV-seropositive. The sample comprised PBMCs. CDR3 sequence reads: CASSLKAQGTGELFF. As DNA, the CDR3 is TGTGCCAGCAGCTTAAAGGCCCAGGGCACCGGGGAGCTGTTTTTT.